One and the same sample provided the 26 T cell receptor beta chains below, sequenced in a study of regulatory T cells in long-lasting Graves disease. Arm-PCR with iRepertoire HTBI primers amplified the CDR3 regions for these TCR beta libraries. TCRdb re-analysed the multiplex PCR reads in MiXCR, keeping a single row per CDR3 protein. In the table there are fewer than 450,000 distinct CDR3 sequences, 20% of which are singletons. The time point: persistent/refractory GD, antithyroid drugs over 5 years with positive TRAb. With RNA extracted from PBMCs as input, the TCR library was made. The material was peripheral blood mononuclear cells (PBMCs), obtained when the disease was refractory, from a patient treated with antithyroid drugs. The source is a female donor with Graves disease.

This clonotype was seen ten or more times. The chain couples TRBV27 to TRBJ2-2, with 9 positions matching TRBD1. Per germline, CDR1 MNHEY and CDR2 SMNVEV (reference sequence). This CDR3 is built from 14 residues. The junction had 4 bases not matched to a gene; V was cut back by 6 bases and J by 5 bases. CDR3 residues: CASSPGTGTGELFF. CDR3 in DNA: TGTGCCAGCAGCCCTGGGACAGGGACCGGGGAGCTGTTTTTT.

This clonotype was seen ten or more times. This chain connects TRBV7-2 to TRBJ2-2; D gene unclear. V lost 1 base and J 2 bases, leaving 5 bases between the germline ends. Germline CDR1 and CDR2: SGHTA and FQGNSA. CDR3 length: 14 amino acids. The CDR3 DNA follows: TGTGCCAGCAGCTTAGATCCTAACACCGGGGAGCTGTTTTTT. Amino acids: CASSLDPNTGELFF.

The J gene is TRBJ2-4, the V gene TRBV4-3, with unresolved D. V was pared by 3 bases and J by 3 bases, with 21 bases between. This CDR3 contains 18 residues. The germline V gene encodes CDR1 LGHNA and CDR2 YSLEER. The CDR3 here is CASSQAINDGFYKNIQYF. The DNA of the CDR3 is TGCGCCAGCAGCCAGGCGATTAACGACGGTTTTTACAAAAACATTCAGTACTTC.

J is TRBJ2-1 and V is TRBV29-1; 9 bases map to TRBD1. The germline CDR1 and CDR2 sequences are SQVTM and ANQGSEA. The CDR3 covers 14 residues. The J segment lost 2 bases and the V segment lost 3 bases, leaving 2 bases of the junction unmatched. The CDR3 bases are TGCAGCGTTGAGGGGACAGGGACCTACAATGAGCAGTTCTTC. Protein: CSVEGTGTYNEQFF.

This clonotype appeared a few times. V usage is TRBV18 and J usage is TRBJ1-3, with D unclear. There are 12 residues in the CDR3. The germline V gene has CDR1 KGHSH and CDR2 LQKENI. Trimming took off 0 bases at V and 7 bases at J, with 4 bases between the two ends. The CDR3 DNA sequence: TGTGCCAGCTCACCACCGGATAACACCATATATTTT. Translated, it gives CASSPPDNTIYF.

This clonotype was seen many times. The rearrangement uses TRBV11-2 and TRBJ2-7, with 9 bases lining up with TRBD1. The CDR3 is 14 amino acids. Germline V gene lookup returns CDR1 SGHAT and CDR2 FQNNGV. V shed 3 bases, J shed 7 bases, and the junction held 7 bases outside the gene matches. The CDR3 DNA sequence: TGTGCCAGCAGCTTCCCGGGACAGGGCCGGGAGCAGTACTTC. Amino acids: CASSFPGQGREQYF.

This clonotype was counted many times. V and J are TRBV2 and TRBJ1-4, with 8 bases lining up with TRBD1. This CDR3 is built from 12 residues. The V and J ends lost 10 bases and 7 bases, in that order; junction bases with no gene match: 5. Looked up from germline, CDR1 is SNHLY and CDR2 is FYNNEI. This CDR3 reads CAISGTGEKLFF. The CDR3 nucleotides read TGTGCCATTTCCGGGACAGGTGAAAAACTGTTTTTT.

This clonotype came up a few times. V gene TRBV20-1 combines with J gene TRBJ2-4, with D tentatively TRBD1 or TRBD2 (5 bases each). Trimming took 0 bases from V and 7 from J, leaving 10 bases between them. Germline values: CDR1 DFQATT, CDR2 SNEGSKA (reference sequence). The CDR3 sequence is 13 residues long. Here the CDR3 reads CSARERGGNIQYF. The CDR3 region has the DNA TGCAGTGCTAGAGAGAGGGGTGGGAACATTCAGTACTTC.

At least ten counts were recorded for this clonotype. The V gene is TRBV28, the J gene TRBJ2-5; 8 bases fit TRBD2. Germline trimming cut 5 bases from V and 5 bases from J; bases unmatched to any gene: 13. The CDR3 runs to 16 residues. Germline CDR1 MDHEN, CDR2 SYDVKM. The CDR3 bases are TGTGCCAGCAGTCCCGCCGGGGGCGGGGGGTATGAGACCCAGTACTTC. Translated: CASSPAGGGGYETQYF.

This rearrangement joins TRBV28 to TRBJ2-7; 8 bases line up with TRBD1. Germline V gene sequence: CDR1 MDHEN, CDR2 SYDVKM. Trimming at V came to 6 bases and at J to 6 bases, leaving 10 bases not matched to a gene. This CDR3 has 14 residues. CDR3 loop: CASRLAGTGSEQYF. For the CDR3, the DNA is TGTGCCAGCAGGCTTGCCGGGACAGGAAGCGAGCAGTACTTC. Filled out from reference TRBV28 and TRBJ2-7, the complete variable domain reads DVKVTQSSRYLVKRTGEKVFLECVQDMDHENMFWYRQDPGLGLRLIYFSYDVKMKEKGDIPEGYSVSREKKERFSLILESASTNQTSMYLCASRLAGTGSEQYFGPGTRLTVT.

This clonotype was seen a few times. The chain uses TRBV7-3 and TRBJ1-6; tentative D call: TRBD1 (5 bases). The germline gives CDR1 SGHTA, CDR2 FQGTGA. V lost 0 bases and J 0 bases, leaving 15 bases between the germline ends. The CDR3 contains 19 residues. CDR3: CASSLTGDPGSSYNSPLHF. Here the CDR3 DNA reads TGTGCCAGCAGCTTAACAGGGGATCCTGGGAGCTCCTATAATTCACCCCTCCACTTT.

This clonotype came up a few times. The rearrangement uses TRBV7-2 and TRBJ2-7; the D gene is possibly TRBD1 (5 bases). V lost 6 bases and J lost 3, with 12 bases in between. Per the germline V gene, CDR1 is SGHTA and CDR2 is FQGNSA. The CDR3 extends over 13 amino acids. The CDR3 reads CASSRVQDYEQYF. Written as DNA, the CDR3 is TGTGCCAGCAGTCGTGTACAGGACTACGAGCAGTACTTC.

This clonotype was counted a few times. CDR3 amino acids: CASSSLPGEQFF. Here the CDR3 DNA reads TGTGCCAGCAGTTCCCTCCCAGGGGAGCAGTTCTTC. The chain employs TRBV12-3 or TRBV12-4 and TRBJ2-1, with D maybe TRBD1 (5 bases). V lost 4 bases to trimming and J lost 10 bases, with 11 bases between them. There are 12 residues in the CDR3.

This clonotype was recorded once. Compared with germline, one end of the junction differs, possibly owing to a read error. V gene TRBV5-1 combines with J gene TRBJ2-5; tentative D call: TRBD2 (6 bases). This CDR3 comprises 15 residues. CDR1 is SGHRS, CDR2 YFSETQ, per germline. The CDR3 region has the DNA TGCGCCAGCAGCGCGCGGACTACTTACCAAGAGGCCCAGTACTTC. Translated: CASSARTTYQEAQYF. Full variable domain (outside the CDR3, taken from reference TRBV5-1 and TRBJ2-5): KAGVTQTPRYLIKTRGQQVTLSCSPISGHRSVSWYQQTPGQGLQFLFEYFSETQRNKGNFPGRFSGRQFSNSRSEMNVSTLELGDSALYLCASSARTTYQEAQYFGPGTRLLVL.

CDR3 loop: CASSLGGVYQETQYF. For the CDR3, the DNA is TGTGCCAGCAGCTTGGGAGGGGTGTACCAAGAGACCCAGTACTTC. V usage is TRBV5-6 and J usage is TRBJ2-5; D is possibly TRBD1 or TRBD2 (5 bases each). The germline CDR1 and CDR2 sequences are SGHDT and YYEEEE. The length of the CDR3 is 15 residues. With 0 bases removed from V and 0 bases from J, the gap between germline ends came to 9 bases.

This clonotype has a count of ten or more. The chain employs TRBV28 and TRBJ2-5; TRBD1 matches at 9 bases. CDR3 length equals 17 residues. From germline, CDR1 is MDHEN and CDR2 SYDVKM. Trimming cost V 6 bases and J 5 bases; bases outside gene matches: 16. CDR3 DNA: TGTGCCAGCAGCCAACCTTCCCTTGGACAGGGGTGGGAGACCCAGTACTTC. It specifies CASSQPSLGQGWETQYF. The complete variable domain, with remaining parts taken from reference TRBV28 and TRBJ2-5, reads DVKVTQSSRYLVKRTGEKVFLECVQDMDHENMFWYRQDPGLGLRLIYFSYDVKMKEKGDIPEGYSVSREKKERFSLILESASTNQTSMYLCASSQPSLGQGWETQYFGPGTRLLVL.

There are many counts of this clonotype. CDR3 protein: CASSQDISPAKNIQYF. The CDR3 DNA reads TGTGCCAGCAGCCAAGATATCAGTCCAGCCAAAAACATTCAGTACTTC. The genes are TRBV3-1 and TRBJ2-4, with D unresolved. The CDR3 consists of 16 residues. V shed 0 bases and J shed 0 bases, with 9 bases lying between them. Germline assignment: CDR1 LGHDT and CDR2 YNNKEL (reference sequence).

The sample holds many counts of this clonotype. The gene calls are TRBV30 and TRBJ1-1, with 9 bases fitting TRBD1. The V and J ends lost 4 bases and 6 bases, in that order; junction bases with no gene match: 12. This CDR3 spans 15 amino acids. Germline V gene sequence: CDR1 GTSNPN, CDR2 SVGIG (reference sequence). The CDR3 sequence: CAWKTWDRAGAEAFF. Here the CDR3 DNA reads TGTGCCTGGAAGACCTGGGACAGGGCAGGCGCTGAAGCTTTCTTT.

V and J are TRBV6-4 and TRBJ1-5; tentative D call: TRBD1 (5 bases). Germline V gives CDR1 MRHNA, CDR2 SNTAGT. The V and J ends lost 5 bases and 15 bases respectively, with 5 bases between them. The CDR3 spans 8 residues. The CDR3 coding sequence is TGTGCCAGCAGTCAGGGGCATTTT. Translation gives CASSQGHF.

This clonotype was observed a few times. This sequence joins TRBV30 and TRBJ1-2; D gene unclear. The ends were cut back, 5 bases at V and 3 bases at J, with 10 bases in the middle. In germline, CDR1 is GTSNPN, CDR2 SVGIG (reference sequence). CDR3 length: 12 residues. The CDR3: CAWGDRDYGYTF. The CDR3, as DNA: TGTGCCTGGGGTGATAGGGACTATGGCTACACCTTC. Full variable domain (outside the CDR3, taken from reference TRBV30 and TRBJ1-2): SQTIHQWPATLVQPVGSPLSLECTVEGTSNPNLYWYRQAAGRGLQLLFYSVGIGQISSEVPQNLSASRPQDRQFILSSKKLLLSDSGFYLCAWGDRDYGYTFGSGTRLTVV.

The chain recombines TRBV30 with TRBJ1-2, with D possibly matching TRBD1 (5 bases). The ends were cut back, 2 bases at V and 4 bases at J, with 8 bases in the middle. The CDR3 contains 12 residues. Germline V gives CDR1 GTSNPN, CDR2 SVGIG (reference sequence). The chain's CDR3 is CAWSPRVYGYTF. The DNA of the CDR3 is TGTGCCTGGAGTCCCAGGGTCTATGGCTACACCTTC.

This clonotype was detected many times. The CDR3 DNA reads as TGTGCCAGCAGTCTAACCCTCGCAACTAATGAAAAACTGTTTTTT. It encodes CASSLTLATNEKLFF. This rearrangement joins TRBV28 to TRBJ1-4; D unresolved. This CDR3 has 15 residues. V lost 5 bases to trimming and J lost 0 bases, with 10 bases between them. Germline CDR1 MDHEN, CDR2 SYDVKM. Using reference TRBV28 and TRBJ1-4 for the parts outside the CDR3, the full variable domain is DVKVTQSSRYLVKRTGEKVFLECVQDMDHENMFWYRQDPGLGLRLIYFSYDVKMKEKGDIPEGYSVSREKKERFSLILESASTNQTSMYLCASSLTLATNEKLFFGSGTQLSVL.

This clonotype was observed a handful of times. This chain joins TRBV6-1 and TRBJ2-5; D is unresolved. The CDR3 loop spans 12 amino acids. The V gene's germline CDR1 is MNHNS and CDR2 SASEGT. V was pared by 3 bases and J by 5 bases, with 7 bases between. The CDR3 nucleotides read TGTGCCAGCAGTGAGTTGTGGGAGACCCAGTACTTC. Translated: CASSELWETQYF.

This clonotype was picked up one time. V and J are TRBV6-1 and TRBJ2-1; a possible D gene is TRBD2 (5 bases). Germline V gives CDR1 MNHNS, CDR2 SASEGT. The CDR3 has 12 amino acids. V was pared by 11 bases and J by 7 bases, with 15 bases between. This CDR3 reads CASGLMGNEQFF. The CDR3 nucleotides are TGTGCCTCTGGACTCATGGGGAATGAGCAGTTCTTC.

The V call is TRBV20-1, the J call TRBJ2-7; TRBD2 aligns across 7 bases. The V gene's germline CDR1 is DFQATT and CDR2 SNEGSKA (reference sequence). The CDR3 totals 16 residues. Unmatched junction bases numbered 16, after V lost 6 bases and J lost 2 bases. CDR3 amino acids: CSAWGGPVSGAYEQYF. In DNA, the CDR3 is TGCAGTGCGTGGGGGGGACCAGTCTCCGGGGCCTACGAGCAGTACTTC.

A remark on this clonotype: A much larger clone sits a single nucleotide away, making a read error possible. Since the CDR3 does not end with the conserved phenylalanine or tryptophan, this likely comes from a read error. The rearrangement links TRBV6-2 or TRBV6-3 to TRBJ1-2; D not resolved. CDR3 length: 14 amino acids. The ends were cut back, 5 bases at V and 2 bases at J, with 12 bases in the middle. Germline CDR1 MNHEY, CDR2 SVGEGT. CDR3 residues: CASSDFKGNYGYTY. DNA of the CDR3: TGTGCCAGCAGTGATTTTAAAGGAAACTATGGCTACACCTAC.